The 21 T cell receptor beta chains listed next were all sequenced from one sample in a study of OX40 agonist ivuxolimab in advanced cancers. TCRdb keeps only in-frame clones here, not all; method: immunoSEQ multiplex PCR. The sample yields tens of thousands of clones, about 88% seen once. Source: CD4+ or CD8+ T cells sorted from blood, taken in a trial of the OX40 agonist ivuxolimab. All receptors derive from an adult with an advanced solid tumor such as melanoma, head and neck, liver or kidney cancer.

This chain joins TRBV5-1 and TRBJ2-1; D remains ambiguous. Germline V gene lookup returns CDR1 SGHRS and CDR2 YFSETQ. The CDR3 is 15 amino acids. Trimming stripped 2 bases from V and 0 bases from J, with 9 bases between. The CDR3 protein is CASSLSGSSYNEQFF. The CDR3 region has the DNA TGCGCCAGCAGCTTATCAGGCTCCTCCTACAATGAGCAGTTCTTC. The variable domain in full, completed from reference TRBV5-1 and TRBJ2-1, reads KAGVTQTPRYLIKTRGQQVTLSCSPISGHRSVSWYQQTPGQGLQFLFEYFSETQRNKGNFPGRFSGRQFSNSRSEMNVSTLELGDSALYLCASSLSGSSYNEQFFGPGTRLTVL.

The genes are TRBV6-5 and TRBJ1-1; possibly TRBD1 for D (5 bases). Between the trimmed V and J ends, which lost 4 bases and 0 bases, there was a span of 15 bases. This CDR3 is 16 amino acids long. Looked up from germline, CDR1 is MNHEY and CDR2 is SVGAGI. The CDR3 DNA sequence: TGTGCCAGCAGTTTTACCGGGACGGGGGTGAACACTGAAGCTTTCTTT. Encoded protein: CASSFTGTGVNTEAFF.

Only one count was recorded for this clone. The rearrangement joins TRBV5-4 to TRBJ1-3, with D uncertain. CDR1 SGHNT and CDR2 YYREEE come from the germline V gene (reference sequence). CDR3 size: 17 residues. V shed 4 bases and J shed 0 bases, with 17 bases lying between them. This chain's CDR3 is CASSPSRTRSSGNTIYF. The CDR3 nucleotides are TGTGCCAGCAGCCCCTCGAGGACCAGGAGCTCTGGAAACACCATATATTTT.

This chain links TRBV6-1 with TRBJ2-2, with a weak D call TRBD1 (5 bases). The ends were cut back, 7 bases at V and 6 bases at J, with 12 bases in the middle. Germline V lookup: CDR1 MNHNS, CDR2 SASEGT. The CDR3 loop spans 13 amino acids. CDR3 sequence: CASIRIGAGELFF. The CDR3 DNA is TGTGCCAGCATAAGAATAGGGGCCGGGGAGCTGTTTTTT.

The rearrangement links TRBV4-3 to TRBJ1-3; D is unresolved. CDR1 is LGHNA and CDR2 is YSLEER in the germline V gene. Trimming shortened V by 0 bases and J by 2 bases, and 20 bases separated the two germline ends. The CDR3 spans 19 residues. CDR3 residues: CASSQDPLSLVIAGNTIYF. Here the CDR3 DNA reads TGCGCCAGCAGCCAAGATCCTTTAAGTCTAGTAATAGCTGGAAACACCATATATTTT.

The gene calls are TRBV5-4 and TRBJ1-6; TRBD1 matches at 11 bases. The V segment lost 4 bases and the J segment 8 bases; nucleotides outside the gene matches: 5. Germline assignment: CDR1 SGHNT and CDR2 YYREEE (reference sequence). The CDR3 loop spans 15 amino acids. The CDR3 bases are TGTGCCAGCAGCGGACAGGGGGCGCGGGATTCACCCCTCCACTTT. It is translated as CASSGQGARDSPLHF.

The V call is TRBV10-1, the J call TRBJ1-2; 7 bases are a match to TRBD1. Germline V gene lookup returns CDR1 WNHNN and CDR2 SYGVQD (reference sequence). This CDR3 has 17 amino acids. J gave up 0 bases and V 7 bases, and 14 bases lay outside the gene matches. The CDR3 loop is CASTYAYYRGANYGYTF. CDR3 nucleotides: TGCGCCAGCACCTACGCCTACTACAGGGGAGCTAACTATGGCTACACCTTC.

The gene calls are TRBV5-4 and TRBJ2-2; D uncertain. CDR3 size: 12 residues. V lost 3 bases, J lost 6 bases, and 6 bases lay in between. The V gene's germline CDR1 is SGHNT and CDR2 YYREEE (reference sequence). CDR3 sequence: CASSSWPGELFF. The CDR3 bases are TGTGCCAGCAGCTCCTGGCCCGGGGAGCTGTTTTTT.

The rearrangement joins TRBV18 to TRBJ1-5, with a weak D call TRBD1 (6 bases). Trimming left V 1 base short and J 2 bases short, with 6 bases between. The CDR3 sequence is 14 residues long. Germline CDR1 and CDR2: KGHSH and LQKENI. The CDR3 region is CASSPQGGNQPQHF. CDR3 DNA: TGTGCCAGCTCACCACAGGGGGGCAATCAGCCCCAGCATTTT. Drawing the rest from reference TRBV18 and TRBJ1-5, the complete variable domain is NAGVMQNPRHLVRRRGQEARLRCSPMKGHSHVYWYRQLPEEGLKFMVYLQKENIIDESGMPKERFSAEFPKEGPSILRIQQVVRGDSAAYFCASSPQGGNQPQHFGDGTRLSIL.

This clone was counted a single time. The chain recombines TRBV7-2 with TRBJ1-6, with 7 bases identical to TRBD1. CDR3 length: 16 residues. The germline gives CDR1 SGHTA, CDR2 FQGNSA. After removal of 5 bases from V and 6 bases from J, the junction contained 10 bases not matched to a gene. This chain's CDR3 is CASSPPSDRRNSPLHF. CDR3 DNA sequence: TGTGCCAGCAGCCCCCCGTCGGACAGGCGTAATTCACCCCTCCACTTT.

Note on this clone: Distinct nucleotide sequences in the sample also encode this CDR3. The chain has TRBV5-1 and TRBJ2-7; 11 nucleotides line up with TRBD1. From germline, CDR1 is SGHRS and CDR2 YFSETQ. Losses at the gene ends were 1 base for V and 0 bases for J; bases not matched to a gene: 15. This CDR3 contains 20 residues. The CDR3 sequence: CASSLPDSGQGGLRSYEQYF. CDR3 DNA sequence: TGCGCCAGCAGCTTGCCGGATTCGGGACAGGGGGGGCTCCGCTCCTACGAGCAGTACTTC.

This chain links TRBV9 with TRBJ1-5, with D possibly matching TRBD1 (5 bases). The CDR3 is made up of 14 amino acids. Per the germline V gene, CDR1 is SGDLS and CDR2 is YYNGEE. The ends were cut back, 3 bases at V and 0 bases at J, with 7 bases in the middle. In DNA form, the CDR3 reads TGTGCCAGCAGCGCAGGGTATAGCAATCAGCCCCAGCATTTT. Translating gives CASSAGYSNQPQHF.

The rearrangement uses TRBV9 and TRBJ2-3; D gene ambiguous. Germline assignment: CDR1 SGDLS and CDR2 YYNGEE. The CDR3 extends over 16 amino acids. V was trimmed by 0 bases and J by 0 bases, leaving 11 bases between them. For the CDR3, the DNA is TGTGCCAGCAGCGTAGAAGGCGGAGCTAGCACAGATACGCAGTATTTT. It translates to CASSVEGGASTDTQYF.

The chain recombines TRBV5-1 with TRBJ2-5, with 9 bases matching TRBD1. Germline V lookup: CDR1 SGHRS, CDR2 YFSETQ. CDR3 length equals 16 residues. V gave up 3 bases and J gave up 5 bases; unmatched junction bases: 11. The CDR3, as DNA: TGCGCCAGCAGCTACAGCGGCGACAGGGGGGAGGAGACCCAGTACTTC. This gives the protein CASSYSGDRGEETQYF.

CDR3 in DNA: TGTACTTCCTCTACAGGGGGCGTCTATGGCTACACCTTC. The encoded protein is CTSSTGGVYGYTF. J is TRBJ1-2 and V is TRBV2; 9 bases agree with TRBD1. Germline V gene data show CDR1 as SNHLY and CDR2 as FYNNEI. The CDR3 sequence is 13 residues long.

The V call is TRBV13, the J call TRBJ2-5; a weak D match, TRBD2 (6 bases). The CDR3 sequence is 14 residues long. Trimming removed 6 bases at V and 0 bases at J, with 11 bases between. The germline V gene has CDR1 PRHDT and CDR2 FYEKMQ (reference sequence). DNA for the CDR3: TGTGCCAGCAGATATACGGGGGACCAAGAGACCCAGTACTTC. Translated, it gives CASRYTGDQETQYF.

Written as DNA, the CDR3 is TGCGCCAGCAGCTTGAGGCAGGGAAGCTCACCCCTCCACTTT. As protein: CASSLRQGSSPLHF. The chain has TRBV5-1 and TRBJ1-6; D is perhaps TRBD1 (5 bases). Trimming stripped 1 base from V and 10 bases from J, with 12 bases between. This CDR3 region has 14 residues. CDR1 and CDR2 (germline): SGHRS, YFSETQ.

CDR3 DNA sequence: TGTGCCAGCAGCTTAGCTTCGCAGGGAAGTTCACCCCTCCACTTT. Protein: CASSLASQGSSPLHF. The V and J genes are TRBV7-9 and TRBJ1-6; a weak D match, TRBD1 (5 bases). The V end lost 0 bases, the J end lost 9 bases, and 12 bases lay between the germline ends. The CDR3 is made up of 15 amino acids. CDR1 and CDR2 from the germline V gene are SEHNR and FQNEAQ (reference sequence). Drawing the rest from reference TRBV7-9 and TRBJ1-6, the complete variable domain is DTGVSQNPRHKITKRGQNVTFRCDPISEHNRLYWYRQTLGQGPEFLTYFQNEAQLEKSRLLSDRFSAERPKGSFSTLEIQRTEQGDSAMYLCASSLASQGSSPLHFGNGTRLTVT.

This clone was seen only once. This rearrangement joins TRBV5-1 to TRBJ1-5; perhaps TRBD1 as D (6 bases). CDR3 size: 15 residues. The germline CDR1 and CDR2 sequences are SGHRS and YFSETQ. Trimming cost V 4 bases and J 1 base, with 12 bases left between them. As DNA, the CDR3 is TGCGCCAGCAGCCTCGGGACACAAAGCAATCAGCCCCAGCATTTT. Translation: CASSLGTQSNQPQHF.

The chain employs TRBV5-8 and TRBJ1-5; possible D gene TRBD1, 5 bases. The CDR3 sequence is 18 residues long. Trimming left V 0 bases short and J 2 bases short, with 18 bases between. Germline lookup yields CDR1 SGHTS and CDR2 YDEGEE. CDR3 DNA sequence: TGTGCCAGCAGCTTGGGTTTACAGGTCCCAGTGGGCAATCAGCCCCAGCATTTT. Protein sequence: CASSLGLQVPVGNQPQHF.

The chain couples TRBV4-1 to TRBJ2-1; 12 bases fit TRBD1. The CDR3 loop spans 17 amino acids. Germline loops: CDR1 MGHRA, CDR2 YSYEKL. Unmatched junction bases numbered 16, after V lost 2 bases and J lost 14 bases. The CDR3 here is CASSQLPGQGALVREFF. CDR3 coding DNA: TGCGCCAGCAGCCAACTACCGGGACAGGGGGCTTTGGTTAGGGAGTTCTTC.